The 26 T cell receptor beta chains reported below all come from one sample, sequenced in a study of blood T cell repertoires in COVID-19. This table comes from immunoSEQ multiplex PCR, and its TCRdb copy is limited to in-frame clones, with some not included. The table lists roughly 30,000 clones, roughly 87% of them singletons, with about 26% in the top ten. The sample taken for sequencing was peripheral blood. The receptors here all came from a human donor in a cohort sampled during active COVID-19.

This clone was seen more than once but under ten times. The genes are TRBV9 and TRBJ1-5; TRBD1 is a possible D gene (6 bases). V was pared by 4 bases and J by 7 bases, with 15 bases between. The CDR3 has 14 residues. CDR1 SGDLS and CDR2 YYNGEE come from the germline V gene. The DNA for the CDR3 is TGTGCCAGCAGCACCTCAGGGGAGGGACAGCCCCAGCATTTT. This sequence encodes CASSTSGEGQPQHF.

The count of this clone is one. The chain has TRBV5-3 and TRBJ1-2; 9 bases match TRBD1. TRBV5-3 is sorted into the ORF group, with uncertain function. The CDR3 loop spans 15 amino acids. Germline trimming cut 4 bases from V and 4 bases from J; bases unmatched to any gene: 8. The chain's CDR3 is CARSPLGQGPYGYTF. CDR3 in DNA: TGTGCCAGAAGCCCACTAGGACAGGGGCCCTATGGCTACACCTTC.

In this sample, this clone turned up once. The rearrangement uses TRBV6-2 or TRBV6-3 and TRBJ2-1; D unclear. V was shortened by 0 bases and J by 4 bases, with 7 bases between the two germline ends. There are 14 residues in the CDR3. Germline CDR1 is MNHEY and CDR2 is SVGEGT. Here the CDR3 reads CASSYSSGYNEQFF. CDR3 nucleotide sequence: TGTGCCAGCAGTTACTCGTCCGGTTACAATGAGCAGTTCTTC.

This chain uses TRBV4-3 with TRBJ2-5, with 14 positions matching TRBD2. V lost 4 bases, J lost 2 bases, and 9 bases stayed unmatched. This CDR3 spans 18 amino acids. Germline V gene data show CDR1 as LGHNA and CDR2 as YSLEER. The DNA of the CDR3 is TGCGCCAGCAGCCTTTGGACTAGCGGGGGGCCCGGACAAGAGACCCAGTACTTC. Its protein is CASSLWTSGGPGQETQYF.

V and J are TRBV18 and TRBJ2-1; TRBD1 matches 9 bases. With V trimmed by 8 bases and J by 8 bases, 7 bases remained unmatched. The CDR3 is 13 residues long. CDR1 KGHSH and CDR2 LQKENI come from the germline V gene. The CDR3 spells CASTDRGTDEQFF. The DNA for the CDR3 is TGTGCCAGCACGGACAGGGGCACGGATGAGCAGTTCTTC.

The genes are TRBV5-1 and TRBJ2-7; no clear D gene. Deletions cut 0 bases from V and 2 bases from J, with 6 bases between. This CDR3 is 13 amino acids long. The germline V gene has CDR1 SGHRS and CDR2 YFSETQ. CDR3 bases: TGCGCCAGCAGCTTGGACAGTACCTACGAGCAGTACTTC. Residues: CASSLDSTYEQYF.

The chain carries TRBV12-3 or TRBV12-4 and TRBJ2-3, with D possibly being TRBD1 (5 bases). This CDR3 comprises 13 residues. The ends were cut back, 6 bases at V and 7 bases at J, with 14 bases in the middle. The CDR3 is CASSMTAPHTQYF. As DNA, the CDR3 is TGTGCCAGCAGCATGACAGCCCCACATACGCAGTATTTT.

The chain joins TRBV19 to TRBJ2-1; the match to TRBD2 covers 8 bases. V dropped 7 bases and J dropped 4; count of bases not matched to a gene: 12. Germline V CDR1 and CDR2: LNHDA, SQIVND (reference sequence). This CDR3 contains 16 residues. The CDR3 reads CASTPLNGGGYNEQFF. For the CDR3, the DNA is TGTGCCAGTACCCCTCTGAACGGGGGGGGTTACAATGAGCAGTTCTTC.

The chain combines TRBV18 with TRBJ2-3; 8 nucleotides agree with TRBD1. The CDR3 contains 16 residues. Germline CDR1 reads KGHSH; CDR2 reads LQKENI. The J segment lost 2 bases and the V segment lost 6 bases, leaving 10 bases of the junction unmatched. CDR3 sequence reads: CASSTQGTGPTDTQYF. CDR3 in DNA: TGTGCCAGCTCCACCCAGGGGACAGGTCCCACAGATACGCAGTATTTT.

The J gene is TRBJ2-7, the V gene TRBV30; a weak D match, TRBD1 (5 bases). V lost 1 base, J lost 2 bases, and 9 bases lay in between. CDR3 length equals 13 residues. CDR1 is GTSNPN, CDR2 SVGIG, per germline (reference sequence). The CDR3 loop reads CAWSGWGPYEQYF. DNA of the CDR3: TGTGCCTGGAGTGGTTGGGGCCCCTACGAGCAGTACTTC.

The gene calls are TRBV6-1 and TRBJ2-4, with 7 nucleotides matching TRBD2. The CDR3 extends over 17 amino acids. Germline V gene data show CDR1 as MNHNS and CDR2 as SASEGT. Germline trimming cut 2 bases from V and 0 bases from J; bases unmatched to any gene: 7. In nucleotides, the CDR3 is TGTGCCAGCAGTGAAAGGGAGGGGCCCCTAGCCAAAAACATTCAGTACTTC. Amino acid sequence: CASSEREGPLAKNIQYF.

The sample holds one count of this clone. The rearrangement joins TRBV7-2 to TRBJ2-2; no reliable D call. Germline CDR1 reads SGHTA; CDR2 reads FQGNSA. Deletions cut 1 base from V and 3 bases from J, with 6 bases between. CDR3 size: 14 residues. CDR3: CASSLEQYTGELFF. Written as DNA, the CDR3 is TGTGCCAGCAGCTTAGAACAGTACACCGGGGAGCTGTTTTTT.

The chain recombines TRBV7-8 with TRBJ1-2; 7 positions match TRBD1. Per germline, CDR1 SGHVS and CDR2 FQNEAQ. The CDR3 length is 15 residues. V shed 5 bases, J shed 3 bases, and the junction held 9 bases outside the gene matches. The DNA for the CDR3 is TGTGCCAGCAGCGTAGACAGGGCATCTTACTATGGCTACACCTTC. This sequence encodes CASSVDRASYYGYTF. The full variable domain, its missing parts supplied by reference TRBV7-8 and TRBJ1-2, is GAGVSQSPRYKVAKRGQDVALRCDPISGHVSLFWYQQALGQGPEFLTYFQNEAQLDKSGLPSDRFFAERPEGSVSTLKIQRTQQEDSAVYLCASSVDRASYYGYTFGSGTRLTVV.

This clone was recorded once. V and J are TRBV2 and TRBJ1-5; D unclear. With 7 bases removed from V and 1 base from J, the gap between germline ends came to 5 bases. The germline V gene has CDR1 SNHLY and CDR2 FYNNEI. CDR3 length: 12 amino acids. The CDR3 DNA follows: TGTGCCAGCACGGGGAGCAATCAGCCCCAGCATTTT. The encoded protein is CASTGSNQPQHF.

J is TRBJ1-3 and V is TRBV9, with D unresolved. V was shortened by 3 bases and J by 0 bases, with 13 bases between the two germline ends. Germline V gene lookup returns CDR1 SGDLS and CDR2 YYNGEE. The CDR3 extends over 16 amino acids. The CDR3 sequence is CASSGTPTSSGNTIYF. In nucleotides, the CDR3 is TGTGCCAGCAGCGGGACTCCTACCTCCTCTGGAAACACCATATATTTT.

This clone occurred once. V usage is TRBV5-1 and J usage is TRBJ2-3; D call uncertain. CDR1 SGHRS and CDR2 YFSETQ come from the germline V gene. The CDR3 covers 13 residues. V lost 2 bases and J lost 2, with 6 bases in between. This chain's CDR3 is CASSFQATDTQYF. DNA of the CDR3: TGCGCCAGCAGCTTTCAGGCCACAGATACGCAGTATTTT.

The chain couples TRBV29-1 to TRBJ2-7, with D maybe TRBD1 (5 bases). The CDR3 runs 13 residues. With 1 base removed from V and 2 bases from J, the gap between germline ends came to 9 bases. CDR1 and CDR2 from the germline V gene are SQVTM and ANQGSEA. CDR3: CSVEVDNAYEQYF. The CDR3 nucleotides read TGCAGCGTTGAAGTGGACAATGCCTACGAGCAGTACTTC.

The CDR3 region has the DNA TGTGCCAGCAGCCAAGATCTGCTAGCGGGTCTGGGCGAGCAGTACTTC. The encoded protein is CASSQDLLAGLGEQYF. V gene TRBV3-1 (or the pseudogene TRBV3-2) combines with J gene TRBJ2-7; 8 nucleotides agree with TRBD2. The CDR3 loop spans 16 amino acids. With V trimmed by 0 bases and J by 6 bases, 10 bases remained unmatched. CDR1 LGHDT and CDR2 YNNKEL come from the germline V gene (reference sequence).

V and J are TRBV24-1 and TRBJ2-1; TRBD1 might be the D (5 bases). Per germline, CDR1 KGHDR and CDR2 SFDVKD. The V gene lost 3 bases and the J gene lost 5 bases, with 16 bases spanning the gap. The CDR3 is 16 amino acids. In DNA form, the CDR3 reads TGTGCCACCAGTGATCCGGACAATTACCCCAACAATGAGCAGTTCTTC. Its translation is CATSDPDNYPNNEQFF.

This rearrangement joins TRBV5-4 to TRBJ1-2; the match to TRBD1 covers 10 bases. CDR1 SGHNT and CDR2 YYREEE come from the germline V gene (reference sequence). The CDR3 spans 16 residues. Germline trimming cut 2 bases from V and 1 base from J; bases unmatched to any gene: 5. The CDR3 region has the DNA TGTGCCAGCAGCTTACGGGACAGGGGACTTAACTATGGCTACACCTTC. Translating gives CASSLRDRGLNYGYTF.

The chain couples TRBV6-1 to TRBJ2-3; D perhaps matches TRBD2 (5 bases). The ends were cut back, 0 bases at V and 0 bases at J, with 7 bases in the middle. Germline V gene lookup returns CDR1 MNHNS and CDR2 SASEGT. The CDR3 covers 15 residues. The CDR3 coding sequence is TGTGCCAGCAGTGAAGCGCCGGGGAGCACAGATACGCAGTATTTT. Its protein product is CASSEAPGSTDTQYF.

This chain's CDR3 is CASSLLATLTTSTDTQYF. CDR3 coding DNA: TGTGCCAGCAGCTTGCTAGCGACCCTAACGACTAGCACAGATACGCAGTATTTT. V is TRBV7-2 and J is TRBJ2-3; TRBD2 might be the D (6 bases). V was pared by 3 bases and J by 0 bases, with 19 bases between. The CDR3 runs 18 residues. In germline, CDR1 is SGHTA, CDR2 FQGNSA. Combining the CDR3 with reference TRBV7-2 and TRBJ2-3 gives the whole variable domain GAGVSQSPSNKVTEKGKDVELRCDPISGHTALYWYRQSLGQGLEFLIYFQGNSAPDKSGLPSDRFSAERTGGSVSTLTIQRTQQEDSAVYLCASSLLATLTTSTDTQYFGPGTRLTVL.

For the CDR3, the DNA is TGTGCCAGCAGTTTAAACAGACATAGCTCCTACGAGCAGTACTTC. This gives the protein CASSLNRHSSYEQYF. This sequence joins TRBV27 and TRBJ2-7; D remains ambiguous. The CDR3 sequence is 15 residues long. Trimming cost V 2 bases and J 0 bases, with 11 bases left between them. The germline V gene has CDR1 MNHEY and CDR2 SMNVEV (reference sequence).

With respect to this clone: The same CDR3 also results from other DNA sequences found in this sample. The chain links TRBV6-5 to TRBJ2-7; D possibly corresponds to TRBD2 (6 bases). Trimming took 0 bases from V and 4 from J, leaving 7 bases between them. The CDR3 length is 13 residues. CDR1 and CDR2 (germline): MNHEY, SVGAGI. The CDR3 protein is CASSYSEGYEQYF. Here the CDR3 DNA reads TGTGCCAGCAGTTACTCGGAGGGATACGAGCAGTACTTC.

This clone was counted once. J is TRBJ1-5 and V is TRBV21-1. TRBV21-1 is annotated as a pseudogene. The CDR3 has 14 amino acids. CDR3 coding DNA: TGTGCCTTCCCGCAGGTGGGGAGCGATCAGCCCCAGCATTTT. Protein sequence: CAFPQVGSDQPQHF.

CDR3 sequence: CASSFCRQGCEQYF. The CDR3 nucleotides read TGTGCCAGCAGTTTCTGCAGACAGGGTTGCGAGCAGTACTTC. The chain links TRBV28 to TRBJ2-7; 7 bases line up with TRBD1. Germline loops: CDR1 MDHEN, CDR2 SYDVKM. CDR3 length equals 14 residues. V was pared by 3 bases and J by 6 bases, with 8 bases of the junction left unmatched.